This TCR beta chain was recovered during a study of control samples from healthy donors and cancer patients. Assay used: immunoSEQ multiplex PCR; TCRdb lists only in-frame clones, some missing. Among 140,000 or so clones listed, more than 90% were seen once. Germline CDR1 is SGHTA and CDR2 is FQGNSA. V was clipped by 1 base and J by 1 base; unmatched bases: 4. The CDR3 length is 16 residues. This chain uses TRBV7-2 with TRBJ2-3; 8 nucleotides agree with TRBD2. Material for sequencing was blood. The TCR originated in a man aged 30 to 45 in good health. In DNA form, the CDR3 reads TGTGCCAGCAGCTTAGAACGGGGGGGCCGCACAGATACGCAGTATTTT. It specifies CASSLERGGRTDTQYF.